Given below is one TCR beta chain in context. Its antigen remains unidentified. The sample is drawn from a study of graft-versus-host responses after intestinal transplantation. Study information: Recipients underwent multivisceral, liver-intestinal, or isolated intestinal transplants. Uniformly, recipients were administered anti-thymocyte globulin induction with subsequent tacrolimus and steroids for roughly three years.

Findings and caveats of the study: Graft-donor T cell macrochimerism coincided with high graft-versus-host to host-versus-graft clonal ratios in allografts. Recipient marrow harbored GvH clones, some of which surfaced first in ileum or blood.

The CDR3 totals 16 residues. V was trimmed by 5 bases and J by 1 base, leaving 14 bases between them. Germline V gene sequence: CDR1 SEHNR, CDR2 FQNEAQ (reference sequence). Generated by immunoSEQ multiplex PCR, the TCRdb table keeps only in-frame clones and is missing some. The sample consists of tens of thousands of clones, about 90% of them appearing once. This TCR derives from a human patient who received an intestinal transplant, so some T cells may come from the graft donor. The specimen comprised PBMCs, sampled roughly 660 days after intestinal transplant. The J gene is TRBJ2-2, the V gene TRBV7-9; D remains ambiguous. CDR3 in amino acids: CASSRSNGWNTGELFF. CDR3 bases: TGTGCCAGCAGCCGAAGTAACGGGTGGAACACCGGGGAGCTGTTTTTT.